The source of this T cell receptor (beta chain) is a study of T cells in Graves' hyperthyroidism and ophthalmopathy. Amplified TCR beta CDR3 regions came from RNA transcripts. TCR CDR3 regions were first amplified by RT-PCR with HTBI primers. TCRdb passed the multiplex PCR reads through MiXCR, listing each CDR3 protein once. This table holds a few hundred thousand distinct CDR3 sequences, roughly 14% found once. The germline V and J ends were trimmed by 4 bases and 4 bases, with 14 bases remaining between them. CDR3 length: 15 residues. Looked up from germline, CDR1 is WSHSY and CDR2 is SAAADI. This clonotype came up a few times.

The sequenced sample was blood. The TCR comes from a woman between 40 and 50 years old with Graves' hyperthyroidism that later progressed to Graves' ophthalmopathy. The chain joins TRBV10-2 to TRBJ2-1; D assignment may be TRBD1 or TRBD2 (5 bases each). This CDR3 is CASSAGTGIYNEQFF. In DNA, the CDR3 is TGCGCCAGCAGTGCCGGGACGGGAATTTACAATGAGCAGTTCTTC.